In this sample, the clone carrying this T cell receptor beta chain is medium-sized. Other DNA sequences in the sample encode the same CDR3. Every patient was untreated before thyroid surgery. Trimming removed 11 bases at V and 5 bases at J, with 10 bases between. The CDR3 runs 12 residues. CDR1 is SNHLY and CDR2 is FYNNEI in the germline V gene. This sample was included in a study of metastatic and nonmetastatic thyroid tumors. TCRdb reanalyzed the PCR reads via MiXCR. This sample has about 19,000 clones, with roughly 22% found just once. The V call is TRBV2, the J call TRBJ1-6; TRBD1 might be the D (6 bases). The sequencing sample was made of tumor tissue. The clonotype comes from a male donor with papillary thyroid cancer or a benign thyroid nodule (not recorded which). Some clones in this sample may be carry-over from other donors' samples. CDR3 sequence: CASRTDNSPLHF. The CDR3, as DNA: TGTGCCTCCCGGACAGATAATTCACCCCTCCACTTT.